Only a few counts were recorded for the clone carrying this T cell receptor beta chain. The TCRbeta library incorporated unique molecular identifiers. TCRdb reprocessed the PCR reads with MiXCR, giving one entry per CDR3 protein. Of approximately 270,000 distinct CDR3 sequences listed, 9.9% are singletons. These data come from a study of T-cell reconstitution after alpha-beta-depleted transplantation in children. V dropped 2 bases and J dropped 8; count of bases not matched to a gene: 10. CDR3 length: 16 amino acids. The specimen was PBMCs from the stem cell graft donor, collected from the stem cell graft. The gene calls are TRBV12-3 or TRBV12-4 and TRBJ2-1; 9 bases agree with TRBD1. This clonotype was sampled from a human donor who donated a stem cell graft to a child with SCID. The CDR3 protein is CASSLRTGDFSDEQFF. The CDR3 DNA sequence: TGTGCCAGCAGTTTAAGGACAGGGGATTTCAGCGATGAGCAGTTCTTC.